Given below is one T cell receptor (beta chain) in context. The antigen remains unidentified. Trimming cost V 6 bases and J 5 bases, with 18 bases left between them. This CDR3 spans 15 amino acids. The V gene's germline CDR1 is LGHNT and CDR2 FRNRAP. This sample was included in a study of T cell responses to AZD1222 COVID-19 vaccine. Regarding the study as a whole: The sample set comprised mostly white British donors with more females, and clonal diversity was possibly underestimated. In the spike-specific TCR repertoire, nearly half reportedly target unmutated variant regions. Repertoires were obtained only post-peak T cell response. Of the AZD1222 recipients, only 5 or 6 were seropositive at baseline.

The repertoire was sequenced with immunoSEQ multiplex PCR; TCRdb's copy has only in-frame clones and lacks some. Found here are about 100,000 clones, roughly nine tenths of them singletons; the top ten hold about 1.8%. The genes are TRBV12-5 and TRBJ2-3; perhaps TRBD2 as D (6 bases). This TCR derives from an adult in good health. Sequenced here: peripheral blood, sampled on day 0 of AZD1222 vaccination. The CDR3 loop reads CASGRPITGEDTQYF. CDR3 in DNA: TGTGCTAGTGGCCGCCCCATCACGGGGGAAGATACGCAGTATTTT.